These 10 T cell receptor beta chains were sequenced from one sample in a study of OX40 agonist ivuxolimab in advanced cancers. Assay: immunoSEQ multiplex PCR; the TCRdb copy retains only in-frame clones and omits some. Of about 27,000 clones in the sample, 80% to 90% were seen once. The source was CD4+ or CD8+ T cells sorted from blood, collected in a trial of the OX40 agonist ivuxolimab. These receptors all come from an adult with an advanced solid tumor such as melanoma, head and neck, liver or kidney cancer.

This chain joins TRBV11-2 and TRBJ2-1; the D gene is possibly TRBD2 (6 bases). CDR1 and CDR2 (germline): SGHAT, FQNNGV. Trimming took 0 bases from V and 4 from J, leaving 13 bases between them. CDR3 length: 16 residues. CDR3 loop: CASSLEWAGTYNEQFF. The CDR3, as DNA: TGTGCCAGCAGCTTAGAGTGGGCGGGAACATACAATGAGCAGTTCTTC.

The chain recombines TRBV5-4 with TRBJ1-1, with D unresolved. Germline CDR1 is SGHNT and CDR2 is YYREEE (reference sequence). CDR3 length: 11 amino acids. V was pared by 6 bases and J by 1 base, with 4 bases between. The chain's CDR3 is CASTGNTEAFF. CDR3 in DNA: TGTGCCAGCACGGGGAACACTGAAGCTTTCTTT.

This chain links TRBV6-1 with TRBJ1-2; D is undetermined. The CDR3 covers 17 residues. Per germline, CDR1 MNHNS and CDR2 SASEGT. With 1 base removed from V and 4 bases from J, the gap between germline ends came to 19 bases. The CDR3 nucleotides are TGTGCCAGCAGTGAAGGTAGCAGCACAACGTTTACCTATGGCTACACCTTC. Its protein product is CASSEGSSTTFTYGYTF.

V is TRBV6-6 and J is TRBJ2-5; no clear D. V shed 9 bases and J shed 2 bases, with 13 bases lying between them. Germline V CDR1 and CDR2: MNHNY, SVGAGI (reference sequence). This CDR3 is built from 13 residues. The CDR3 protein is CASCPIQQETQYF. The CDR3 DNA reads TGTGCCAGTTGCCCTATCCAGCAAGAGACCCAGTACTTC.

The chain is built from TRBV7-9 and TRBJ1-2, with a weak D call TRBD1 (6 bases). CDR1 and CDR2 from the germline V gene are SEHNR and FQNEAQ (reference sequence). The CDR3 is made up of 13 amino acids. With 5 bases removed from V and 4 bases from J, the gap between germline ends came to 11 bases. The CDR3 is CASSPQGSYGYTF. CDR3 nucleotide sequence: TGTGCCAGCAGCCCACAGGGCTCCTATGGCTACACCTTC.

About this clone: At the DNA level, this CDR3 is encoded by other sequences in the same sample as well. The rearrangement joins TRBV13 to TRBJ2-1, with unresolved D. Germline assignment: CDR1 PRHDT and CDR2 FYEKMQ (reference sequence). The CDR3 is 15 amino acids. V lost 0 bases to trimming and J lost 0 bases, with 6 bases between them. CDR3: CASSLGQSSYNEQFF. The CDR3 coding sequence is TGTGCCAGCAGCTTAGGGCAGAGCTCCTACAATGAGCAGTTCTTC. The full variable domain, its missing parts supplied by reference TRBV13 and TRBJ2-1, is AAGVIQSPRHLIKEKRETATLKCYPIPRHDTVYWYQQGPGQDPQFLISFYEKMQSDKGSIPDRFSAQQFSDYHSELNMSSLELGDSALYFCASSLGQSSYNEQFFGPGTRLTVL.

The chain has TRBV4-1 and TRBJ1-4, with D maybe TRBD1 (5 bases). V was cut by 4 bases and J by 10 bases, with 16 bases left in between. CDR3 length: 14 residues. Germline V gene sequence: CDR1 MGHRA, CDR2 YSYEKL. This CDR3 is CASSPLGGEGKLFF. As DNA, the CDR3 is TGCGCCAGCAGCCCCTTGGGGGGGGAAGGAAAACTGTTTTTT.

The CDR3 spells CASSLEAGLSTGELFF. As DNA, the CDR3 is TGTGCCAGCAGCTTGGAGGCGGGACTTAGCACCGGGGAGCTGTTTTTT. The chain joins TRBV5-4 to TRBJ2-2, with D perhaps TRBD2 (6 bases). Germline lookup yields CDR1 SGHNT and CDR2 YYREEE (reference sequence). V dropped 0 bases and J dropped 4 bases, with 13 bases sitting between them. The CDR3 contains 16 residues.

This chain connects TRBV9 to TRBJ2-1; 10 positions match TRBD2. Trimming took 3 bases from V and 4 from J; bases not matched to a gene: 4. This CDR3 spans 15 amino acids. Per germline, CDR1 SGDLS and CDR2 YYNGEE. DNA for the CDR3: TGTGCCAGCAGCGCCTCACTAGCGGGATACAATGAGCAGTTCTTC. The encoded protein is CASSASLAGYNEQFF.

This CDR3 is CASSTGTGELFF. The CDR3 DNA reads as TGTGCCAGCAGCACAGGGACCGGGGAGCTGTTTTTT. V usage is TRBV25-1 and J usage is TRBJ2-2, with a possible D match to TRBD1 (6 bases). CDR1 is MGHDK, CDR2 SYGVNS, per germline. Trimming stripped 6 bases from V and 5 bases from J, with 7 bases between. The CDR3 length is 12 residues.